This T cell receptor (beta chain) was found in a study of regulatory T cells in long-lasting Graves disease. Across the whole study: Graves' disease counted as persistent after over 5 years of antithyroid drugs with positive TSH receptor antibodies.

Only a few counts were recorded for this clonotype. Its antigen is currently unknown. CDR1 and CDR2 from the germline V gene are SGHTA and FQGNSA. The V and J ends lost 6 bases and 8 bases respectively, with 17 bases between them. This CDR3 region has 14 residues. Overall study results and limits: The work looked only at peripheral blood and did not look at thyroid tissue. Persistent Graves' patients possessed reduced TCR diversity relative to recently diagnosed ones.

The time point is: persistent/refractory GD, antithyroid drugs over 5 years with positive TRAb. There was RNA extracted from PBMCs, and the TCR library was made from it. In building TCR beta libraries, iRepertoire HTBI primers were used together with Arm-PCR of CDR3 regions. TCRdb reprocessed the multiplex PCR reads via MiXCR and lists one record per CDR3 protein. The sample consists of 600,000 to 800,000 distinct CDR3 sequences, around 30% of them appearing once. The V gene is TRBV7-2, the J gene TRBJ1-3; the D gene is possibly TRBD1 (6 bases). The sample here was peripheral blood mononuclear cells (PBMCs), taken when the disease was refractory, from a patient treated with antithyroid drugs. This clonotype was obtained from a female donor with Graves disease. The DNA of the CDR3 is TGTGCCAGCAGTAAACCCCAACAGGGCGACACCATATATTTT. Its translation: CASSKPQQGDTIYF.